A single sample is the source of the 30 T cell receptor beta chains below, sequenced in a study of beta chain features in type 1 diabetes. Points from the study as a whole: Across all four CD4+ subsets, people with type 1 diabetes showed modestly shorter TCRB CDR3s.

Reverse transcription of all isolated RNA meant that expressed TCRB transcripts were sequenced. Sequencing was performed with immunoSEQ multiplex PCR; in TCRdb, only in-frame clones are kept and a portion is missing. This sample carries tens of thousands of clones, roughly two thirds of them seen once, and the ten largest clones take over 2%. Antigen specificity for these receptors is unknown. The sequenced sample consisted of Tregs from blood. Source of these receptors: a woman aged 25 to 39 with type 1 diabetes.

This clone turned up a few times. The chain couples TRBV5-4 to TRBJ2-7, with D unclear. The CDR3 consists of 14 residues. Per the germline V gene, CDR1 is SGHNT and CDR2 is YYREEE (reference sequence). V lost 1 base, J lost 2 bases, and 10 bases lay in between. For the CDR3, the DNA is TGTGCCAGCAGCTTGAACGCAGTGACCTACGAGCAGTACTTC. Translating gives CASSLNAVTYEQYF.

The chain links TRBV19 to TRBJ2-5; D is unclear. Matching the DNA end better, TRBJ2-7 makes the J call doubtful. CDR3 size: 9 residues. The V gene's germline CDR1 is LNHDA and CDR2 SQIVND (reference sequence). The CDR3 bases are TGTGCCAGCGACTACGAGCAGTACTTC. Translated, it gives CASDYEQYF.

As regards this clone: A read error may produce the germline difference seen at one junction end. The chain links TRBV7-2 to TRBJ2-3, with TRBD2 as a possible D gene (5 bases). Germline V gives CDR1 SGHTA, CDR2 FQGNSA. The CDR3 runs 14 residues. The CDR3 is CASSLLGSRDTQYF. In DNA form, the CDR3 reads TGTGCCAGCAGCTTGTTAGGGAGCAGAGATACGCAGTATTTT.

This chain joins TRBV29-1 and TRBJ1-1, with 7 bases that match TRBD1. This CDR3 region has 13 residues. V gave up 7 bases and J gave up 1 base; unmatched junction bases: 6. The V gene's germline CDR1 is SQVTM and CDR2 ANQGSEA. CDR3 coding DNA: TGCAGCGCAAACAGGGACAGGAACACTGAAGCTTTCTTT. Translation: CSANRDRNTEAFF.

The chain joins TRBV5-1 to TRBJ2-1; the D gene is possibly TRBD2 (6 bases). The CDR3 is 13 residues long. V lost 4 bases, J lost 9 bases, and 14 bases lay in between. Germline V CDR1 and CDR2: SGHRS, YFSETQ. DNA for the CDR3: TGCGCCAGCAGCGTTACTAGCATCGGTGAGCAGTTCTTC. It translates to CASSVTSIGEQFF.

The rearrangement links TRBV29-1 to TRBJ2-5, with D perhaps TRBD2 (5 bases). Germline V gene sequence: CDR1 SQVTM, CDR2 ANQGSEA. This CDR3 has 14 amino acids. V shed 6 bases and J shed 5 bases, with 19 bases lying between them. The CDR3 loop is CSVLRMRVGETQYF. The CDR3 DNA reads as TGCAGCGTCCTTCGTATGAGGGTGGGCGAGACCCAGTACTTC.

This clone was seen more than once but under ten times. This chain joins TRBV27 and TRBJ2-5; D is perhaps TRBD2 (6 bases). This CDR3 contains 15 residues. Germline CDR1 reads MNHEY; CDR2 reads SMNVEV (reference sequence). V was pared by 4 bases and J by 4 bases, with 16 bases between. CDR3 in DNA: TGTGCCAGCAGTTCTCCGACTAGAGGGGCAGAGACCCAGTACTTC. This gives the protein CASSSPTRGAETQYF.

The sample holds a few counts of this clone. J is TRBJ2-2 and V is TRBV7-3; 9 nucleotides agree with TRBD1. CDR3 size: 16 residues. V gave up 5 bases and J gave up 3 bases; unmatched junction bases: 7. Germline CDR1 reads SGHTA; CDR2 reads FQGTGA. The CDR3 DNA sequence: TGTGCCAGCAGCCCAAAGGGACAGGGAGACACCGGGGAGCTGTTTTTT. Translated: CASSPKGQGDTGELFF.

The chain joins TRBV29-1 to TRBJ2-3; D unresolved. With 1 base removed from V and 0 bases from J, the gap between germline ends came to 11 bases. The CDR3 is made up of 15 amino acids. Germline V gene sequence: CDR1 SQVTM, CDR2 ANQGSEA. CDR3 sequence (DNA): TGCAGCGTTGAAGGGGCAGGCAGGAGCACAGATACGCAGTATTTT. Protein: CSVEGAGRSTDTQYF.

The gene calls are TRBV5-1 and TRBJ2-1; the match to TRBD2 covers 7 bases. This CDR3 comprises 16 residues. V dropped 4 bases and J dropped 3; count of bases not matched to a gene: 10. Germline CDR1 reads SGHRS; CDR2 reads YFSETQ. The CDR3 spells CASSPPSSSGYNEQFF. For the CDR3, the DNA is TGCGCCAGCAGCCCACCATCTTCTAGCGGCTACAATGAGCAGTTCTTC.

V is TRBV19 and J is TRBJ2-5; the D is unclear. The V gene's germline CDR1 is LNHDA and CDR2 SQIVND (reference sequence). Trimming pared 6 bases from V and 5 bases from J, leaving 10 bases between. The CDR3 covers 12 residues. This CDR3 reads CASSGHSETQYF. In DNA, the CDR3 is TGTGCCAGTAGCGGTCATTCCGAGACCCAGTACTTC.

This clone occurred a few times. The chain has TRBV7-9 and TRBJ2-1; the D gene is possibly TRBD1 (5 bases). CDR1 and CDR2 from the germline V gene are SEHNR and FQNEAQ (reference sequence). The CDR3 is made up of 13 amino acids. Trimming took off 1 base at V and 4 bases at J, with 5 bases between the two ends. CDR3 region: CASSLGTYNEQFF. In nucleotides, the CDR3 is TGTGCCAGCAGCTTAGGGACATACAATGAGCAGTTCTTC. Drawing the rest from reference TRBV7-9 and TRBJ2-1, the complete variable domain is DTGVSQNPRHKITKRGQNVTFRCDPISEHNRLYWYRQTLGQGPEFLTYFQNEAQLEKSRLLSDRFSAERPKGSFSTLEIQRTEQGDSAMYLCASSLGTYNEQFFGPGTRLTVL.

The sample holds a few counts of this clone. The CDR3: CASSWRGTVIFTGELFF. The CDR3 bases are TGTGCCAGCAGCTGGCGCGGGACAGTCATTTTCACCGGGGAGCTGTTTTTT. V is TRBV7-2 and J is TRBJ2-2; D may be TRBD1 (7 bases). CDR3 length: 17 amino acids. Trimming shortened V by 4 bases and J by 4 bases, and 19 bases separated the two germline ends. CDR1 is SGHTA and CDR2 is FQGNSA in the germline V gene.

This clone was seen more than once but under ten times. The chain couples TRBV11-2 to TRBJ2-5; TRBD2 matches at 7 bases. The CDR3 covers 15 residues. The J segment lost 1 base and the V segment lost 1 base, leaving 3 bases of the junction unmatched. Germline V lookup: CDR1 SGHAT, CDR2 FQNNGV. The CDR3 DNA is TGTGCCAGCAGCTTAGGACTAGCTGGCCAAGAGACCCAGTACTTC. This gives the protein CASSLGLAGQETQYF.

This clone was counted a few times. This chain joins TRBV7-9 and TRBJ1-2; 12 bases line up with TRBD1. Germline CDR1 and CDR2: SEHNR and FQNEAQ (reference sequence). This CDR3 contains 15 residues. V shed 3 bases, J shed 8 bases, and the junction held 7 bases outside the gene matches. CDR3: CASSFRDRGLGGYTF. The CDR3 nucleotides read TGTGCCAGCAGCTTTCGGGACAGGGGGCTCGGAGGCTACACCTTC.

The sample holds a few counts of this clone. The chain couples TRBV28 to TRBJ2-3; D call uncertain. The germline CDR1 and CDR2 sequences are MDHEN and SYDVKM. There are 16 residues in the CDR3. Deletions cut 6 bases from V and 0 bases from J, with 16 bases between. CDR3 sequence (DNA): TGTGCCAGCAGCCGTCCCTGGAGTCTCAGCACAGATACGCAGTATTTT. Translation: CASSRPWSLSTDTQYF.

The chain couples TRBV29-1 to TRBJ2-5; a possible D gene is TRBD1 (6 bases). This CDR3 comprises 15 residues. The V end was cut by 0 bases, the J end by 3 bases, with 14 bases between. Germline V gene data show CDR1 as SQVTM and CDR2 as ANQGSEA. CDR3 residues: CSVEDTGQGKETQYF. The CDR3 region has the DNA TGCAGCGTTGAAGATACAGGCCAGGGGAAAGAGACCCAGTACTTC.

The table lists this clone with a count of one. The chain couples TRBV6-6 to TRBJ2-3, with D unresolved. CDR3 length equals 11 residues. The V end was cut by 8 bases, the J end by 5 bases, with 8 bases between. Per germline, CDR1 MNHNY and CDR2 SVGAGI (reference sequence). CDR3 nucleotides: TGTGCCAGCGAGAACGGAGATACGCAGTATTTT. Residues: CASENGDTQYF.

The chain recombines TRBV7-2 with TRBJ1-4; D perhaps matches TRBD1 (6 bases). The germline CDR1 and CDR2 sequences are SGHTA and FQGNSA. CDR3 length equals 14 residues. Trimming cost V 5 bases and J 7 bases, with 14 bases left between them. CDR3 protein: CASSLQGGGEKLFF. The CDR3 DNA reads as TGTGCCAGCAGCCTACAGGGAGGGGGTGAAAAACTGTTTTTT.

This clone was detected only a few times. The V and J genes are TRBV27 and TRBJ1-1; TRBD1 agrees at 9 bases. With V trimmed by 6 bases and J by 5 bases, 7 bases remained unmatched. Germline V gene lookup returns CDR1 MNHEY and CDR2 SMNVEV (reference sequence). The CDR3 spans 14 residues. CDR3 in amino acids: CASRRDRAGTEAFF. The CDR3 DNA follows: TGTGCCAGCAGGAGGGACAGGGCTGGGACTGAAGCTTTCTTT.

V gene TRBV6-1 combines with J gene TRBJ2-1; 10 bases map to TRBD2. This CDR3 has 16 amino acids. Germline loops: CDR1 MNHNS, CDR2 SASEGT. Losses at the gene ends were 0 bases for V and 6 bases for J; bases not matched to a gene: 5. CDR3 loop: CASSEASGRPANEQFF. In nucleotides, the CDR3 is TGTGCCAGCAGTGAAGCTAGCGGGAGGCCCGCCAATGAGCAGTTCTTC.

This rearrangement joins TRBV5-1 to TRBJ2-1; 9 positions match TRBD2. The germline V gene has CDR1 SGHRS and CDR2 YFSETQ. This CDR3 is built from 14 residues. The junction had 2 bases not matched to a gene; V was cut back by 0 bases and J by 7 bases. The CDR3 sequence is CASSLGTSENEQFF. The CDR3 nucleotides are TGCGCCAGCAGCTTGGGGACTAGCGAGAATGAGCAGTTCTTC.

The chain carries TRBV7-2 and TRBJ1-5; D uncertain. Trimming shortened V by 1 base and J by 8 bases, and 6 bases separated the two germline ends. Germline CDR1 is SGHTA and CDR2 is FQGNSA. CDR3 length: 12 amino acids. Here the CDR3 reads CASSLGREPQHF. The CDR3 nucleotides read TGTGCCAGCAGCTTAGGTCGGGAGCCCCAGCATTTT.

The chain employs TRBV20-1 and TRBJ1-5; no clear D gene. V gave up 2 bases and J gave up 16 bases, with 12 bases separating them. From germline, CDR1 is DFQATT and CDR2 SNEGSKA (reference sequence). The CDR3 runs to 10 residues. CDR3 amino acids: CSARIWLGHF. The CDR3 DNA reads TGCAGTGCTAGAATATGGCTAGGTCATTTT.

The chain couples TRBV4-2 to TRBJ2-1, with TRBD2 as a possible D gene (6 bases). The CDR3 sequence is 16 residues long. With 0 bases removed from V and 4 bases from J, the gap between germline ends came to 13 bases. In germline, CDR1 is LGHNA, CDR2 YNFKEQ. CDR3 residues: CASSQEGAGLYNEQFF. CDR3 DNA sequence: TGTGCCAGCAGCCAAGAGGGAGCGGGCCTTTACAATGAGCAGTTCTTC.

The V gene is TRBV6-1, the J gene TRBJ2-5, with D maybe TRBD2 (6 bases). The J call may be faulty, since TRBJ2-7 better matches the DNA end. The CDR3 is 13 residues long. Germline CDR1 MNHNS, CDR2 SASEGT. CDR3 protein: CALDTGSTYEQYF. The DNA of the CDR3 is TGTGCCCTCGACACCGGGAGTACCTACGAGCAGTACTTC.

This sequence joins TRBV7-9 and TRBJ2-7; D is undetermined. Trimming took 3 bases from V and 0 from J, leaving 9 bases between them. The CDR3 spans 14 residues. The germline V gene has CDR1 SEHNR and CDR2 FQNEAQ (reference sequence). The DNA for the CDR3 is TGTGCCAGCAGCTTTTTGGCTAGCTCCTACGAGCAGTACTTC. This sequence encodes CASSFLASSYEQYF.

The V and J genes are TRBV7-8 and TRBJ2-1; 12 bases fit TRBD2. The CDR3 spans 17 residues. Germline V gene sequence: CDR1 SGHVS, CDR2 FQNEAQ. Unmatched junction bases numbered 8, after V lost 1 base and J lost 7 bases. The CDR3 reads CASSLGALAGGWNEQFF. The DNA for the CDR3 is TGTGCCAGCAGCTTAGGTGCCCTAGCGGGAGGGTGGAATGAGCAGTTCTTC.

The rearrangement uses TRBV19 and TRBJ1-5; 9 bases fit TRBD1. CDR3 size: 15 residues. Germline assignment: CDR1 LNHDA and CDR2 SQIVND (reference sequence). The V and J ends lost 6 bases and 0 bases, in that order; junction bases with no gene match: 3. CDR3 DNA: TGTGCCAGTAGCCGGACAGGGGATAGCAATCAGCCCCAGCATTTT. Its protein is CASSRTGDSNQPQHF.

In this sample, this clone turned up a few times. The CDR3 DNA reads as TGTGCCAGCAAAAGGACTAGTAGCGCCGATACGCAGTATTTT. It is translated as CASKRTSSADTQYF. The V and J genes are TRBV6-4 and TRBJ2-3; 7 bases are a match to TRBD2. V dropped 7 bases and J dropped 6; count of bases not matched to a gene: 10. The CDR3 loop spans 14 amino acids. CDR1 and CDR2 from the germline V gene are MRHNA and SNTAGT.